The present entry profiles one T cell receptor beta chain with its context. The V and J ends lost 6 bases and 5 bases, in that order; junction bases with no gene match: 13. Germline CDR1 DFQATT, CDR2 SNEGSKA (reference sequence). The CDR3 totals 17 residues. This entry belongs to a study of CD8+CD57+ T cells in acquired aplastic anemia. Both TCR beta VDJ combination and CDR3 sequence profiling were carried out. Genomic DNA was the template for this profiling. TCRdb ran MiXCR on the reads and lists one entry per CDR3 protein. The data show about 210,000 distinct CDR3 sequences, with around 60% seen just once and approximately 32% held by the top ten.

The receptor's source is a human donor in good health. The sequencing sample was made of sorted CD4+, CD8+, or CD8+CD57+ T cells (not recorded which) from PBMCs. The rearrangement links TRBV20-1 to TRBJ2-1; 13 bases match TRBD2. CDR3 in amino acids: CSAPGGGGLAGNNEQFF. The CDR3 DNA reads TGCAGTGCCCCTGGGGGGGGGGGACTAGCGGGAAACAATGAGCAGTTCTTC.